This record concerns one TCR beta chain sequence. The entry originates in a study of T cell changes during pregnancy in multiple sclerosis. Only in-frame clones appear in the TCRdb table, and some are missing; sequencing was by immunoSEQ multiplex PCR. The repertoire has approximately 24,000 clones, more than 80% of them found once; the top ten carry 8%. This TCR came from a female donor in good health, enrolled as a control in a pregnancy study. This material consisted of CD8+ T cells from peripheral blood mononuclear cells, taken in the first trimester of pregnancy.

The CDR3 sequence is CASSERGFYEQYF. CDR3 DNA sequence: TGTGCCAGCAGTGAACGGGGTTTCTACGAGCAGTACTTC. The chain couples TRBV25-1 to TRBJ2-7; D may be TRBD2 (5 bases). CDR3 size: 13 residues. V was trimmed by 2 bases and J by 3 bases, leaving 8 bases between them. The V gene's germline CDR1 is MGHDK and CDR2 SYGVNS.